This passage covers 27 T cell receptor beta chains from one sample sequenced in a study of blood T cell repertoires in COVID-19. Data came from immunoSEQ multiplex PCR; TCRdb stores just in-frame clones and leaves some out. The repertoire holds under 130,000 clones, 70% to 85% seen once, with 20% to 25% in the top ten. The sequencing input was peripheral blood. All receptors come from a man between 65 and 85 years old with active or convalescent COVID-19.

CDR3 in DNA: TGCGCCAGCAGCTTAAGGACATTCCAAGAGACCCAGTACTTC. The encoded protein is CASSLRTFQETQYF. The V call is TRBV5-1, the J call TRBJ2-5, with D tentatively TRBD1 (5 bases). Germline CDR1 SGHRS, CDR2 YFSETQ. The CDR3 has 14 amino acids. Trimming removed 2 bases from V and 1 base from J, with 9 bases in between.

A single count supports this clone. This chain links TRBV5-1 with TRBJ2-3, with D tentatively TRBD1 (5 bases). CDR3 length: 13 residues. Germline V gene lookup returns CDR1 SGHRS and CDR2 YFSETQ. V was trimmed by 5 bases and J by 6 bases, leaving 13 bases between them. CDR3: CASSKGQGDTQYF. The CDR3 DNA is TGCGCCAGCAGTAAGGGGCAAGGGGATACGCAGTATTTT.

The chain has TRBV6-5 and TRBJ1-6; TRBD1 might be the D (6 bases). The CDR3 is made up of 14 amino acids. The germline V and J ends were trimmed by 8 bases and 6 bases, with 14 bases remaining between them. Per germline, CDR1 MNHEY and CDR2 SVGAGI. CDR3 nucleotides: TGTGCCAGCTTACCGACAGGTAGTAATTCACCCCTCCACTTT. Residues: CASLPTGSNSPLHF.

V is TRBV28 and J is TRBJ1-5; D is unclear. CDR1 and CDR2 (germline): MDHEN, SYDVKM. V lost 8 bases to trimming and J lost 3 bases, with 11 bases between them. The CDR3 covers 13 residues. The CDR3 DNA reads TGTGCCAGCCGGGGAGGGTACAATCAGCCCCAGCATTTT. Its translation is CASRGGYNQPQHF.

This clone was recorded only once. The chain carries TRBV5-1 and TRBJ2-7; weak D call: TRBD2 (5 bases). Germline values: CDR1 SGHRS, CDR2 YFSETQ. The V gene lost 1 base and the J gene lost 5 bases, with 7 bases spanning the gap. CDR3 length: 12 amino acids. The CDR3 DNA sequence: TGCGCCAGCAGCTTGCTGGGAGACGAGCAGTACTTC. Residues: CASSLLGDEQYF.

The V gene is TRBV5-1, the J gene TRBJ1-1; perhaps TRBD1 as D (6 bases). Trimming took 7 bases from V and 0 from J, leaving 13 bases between them. The CDR3 covers 14 residues. Germline V gives CDR1 SGHRS, CDR2 YFSETQ. The CDR3 DNA reads as TGCGCCAGCCGATGGGCAGGGGTGAACACTGAAGCTTTCTTT. Translation: CASRWAGVNTEAFF.

The genes are TRBV10-3 and TRBJ2-1, with 8 bases that match TRBD2. This CDR3 has 17 amino acids. CDR1 and CDR2 (germline): ENHRY, SYGVKD. The V and J ends lost 0 bases and 1 base, in that order; junction bases with no gene match: 5. The CDR3 nucleotides read TGTGCCATCAGTGAGTCTGTGGCTAGCGGGTCCTACAATGAGCAGTTCTTC. The encoded protein is CAISESVASGSYNEQFF.

This clone was recorded many times. CDR3: CASSSQGAVYNEQFF. Written as DNA, the CDR3 is TGTGCCAGCAGTTCACAGGGGGCGGTTTACAATGAGCAGTTCTTC. The rearrangement links TRBV6-5 to TRBJ2-1; TRBD1 aligns across 9 bases. V shed 4 bases and J 4 bases; nucleotides not matched to a gene: 5. The germline gives CDR1 MNHEY, CDR2 SVGAGI. The CDR3 consists of 15 residues.

The J gene is TRBJ1-1, the V gene TRBV3-1 (or the pseudogene TRBV3-2), with D hard to call. Between the trimmed V and J ends, which lost 4 bases and 8 bases, there was a span of 14 bases. The CDR3 has 13 residues. Germline CDR1 is LGHDT and CDR2 is YNNKEL (reference sequence). The CDR3: CASSPGRGGEAFF. The CDR3 bases are TGTGCCAGCAGCCCTGGCCGGGGAGGGGAAGCTTTCTTT.

This rearrangement joins TRBV6-6 to TRBJ1-2; D gene unclear. V was trimmed by 7 bases and J by 4 bases, leaving 19 bases between them. The V gene's germline CDR1 is MNHNY and CDR2 SVGAGI (reference sequence). The CDR3 sequence is 15 residues long. The CDR3 DNA sequence: TGTGCCAGCAACCTGGACTCACTCCCCTCCTATGGCTACACCTTC. Protein: CASNLDSLPSYGYTF.

This chain joins TRBV5-1 and TRBJ1-2; maybe TRBD1 (6 bases). Per the germline V gene, CDR1 is SGHRS and CDR2 is YFSETQ. The CDR3 length is 12 residues. Trimming took 4 bases from V and 8 from J, leaving 12 bases between them. CDR3 nucleotides: TGCGCCAGCAGCGTAAACAGGGAGGGCTACACCTTC. It yields the protein CASSVNREGYTF.

This clone was observed a few times. This chain connects TRBV5-1 to TRBJ1-4; D gene uncertain. The V gene's germline CDR1 is SGHRS and CDR2 YFSETQ. The CDR3 extends over 16 amino acids. Trimming removed 0 bases from V and 1 base from J, with 10 bases in between. In DNA form, the CDR3 reads TGCGCCAGCAGCTTGGGATTCTATGGAACTAATGAAAAACTGTTTTTT. It is translated as CASSLGFYGTNEKLFF. The complete variable domain, with remaining parts taken from reference TRBV5-1 and TRBJ1-4, reads KAGVTQTPRYLIKTRGQQVTLSCSPISGHRSVSWYQQTPGQGLQFLFEYFSETQRNKGNFPGRFSGRQFSNSRSEMNVSTLELGDSALYLCASSLGFYGTNEKLFFGSGTQLSVL.

With respect to this clone: At one end the junction does not follow the germline gene, possibly because of a read error. The rearrangement uses TRBV9 and TRBJ2-1, with TRBD2 as a possible D gene (6 bases). Germline V gene lookup returns CDR1 SGDLS and CDR2 YYNGEE. This CDR3 has 11 residues. The CDR3 sequence is CASSNSGGAIF. In DNA form, the CDR3 reads TGTGCCAGCAGCAATAGCGGAGGGGCCATCTTC.

V gene TRBV20-1 combines with J gene TRBJ2-3; 9 bases fit TRBD2. The CDR3 has 14 residues. The V gene end was trimmed by 3 bases and the J gene end by 1 base; junction bases not matched to a gene: 2. The V gene's germline CDR1 is DFQATT and CDR2 SNEGSKA (reference sequence). The DNA for the CDR3 is TGCAGTGCTAGTCTAGCGGGGCGCACAGATACGCAGTATTTT. This translates into CSASLAGRTDTQYF.

The chain links TRBV28 to TRBJ1-5; 9 bases agree with TRBD1. From germline, CDR1 is MDHEN and CDR2 SYDVKM. The CDR3 extends over 16 amino acids. The junction had 9 bases not matched to a gene; V was cut back by 7 bases and J by 2 bases. CDR3 in DNA: TGTGCCAGCATACCGGGACAGGGATATCGCAATCAGCCCCAGCATTTT. It specifies CASIPGQGYRNQPQHF.

The chain joins TRBV2 to TRBJ1-1; TRBD1 agrees at 7 bases. This CDR3 spans 13 amino acids. Germline CDR1 SNHLY, CDR2 FYNNEI. The J segment lost 3 bases and the V segment lost 7 bases, leaving 5 bases of the junction unmatched. The CDR3 bases are TGTGCCAGCATGGTCAGGGGGGACACTGAAGCTTTCTTT. Residues: CASMVRGDTEAFF.

The rearrangement links TRBV29-1 to TRBJ1-3, with D hard to call. The CDR3 runs 11 residues. The germline V gene has CDR1 SQVTM and CDR2 ANQGSEA. Trimming stripped 6 bases from V and 3 bases from J, with 6 bases between. The CDR3 here is CSVGDGNTIYF. The CDR3 nucleotides read TGCAGCGTCGGGGATGGAAACACCATATATTTT.

This clone was seen once. The CDR3: CASSPPTSPDEQFF. The DNA for the CDR3 is TGTGCCAGTAGTCCTCCGACTAGCCCGGATGAGCAGTTCTTC. V usage is TRBV19 and J usage is TRBJ2-1; 7 nucleotides agree with TRBD2. Germline loops: CDR1 LNHDA, CDR2 SQIVND (reference sequence). V shed 5 bases and J 8 bases; nucleotides not matched to a gene: 9. The CDR3 contains 14 residues.

The V and J genes are TRBV6-2 or TRBV6-3 and TRBJ2-2; D may be TRBD2 (6 bases). The CDR3 runs 15 residues. Germline loops: CDR1 MNHEY, CDR2 SVGEGT. Between the trimmed V and J ends, which lost 2 bases and 6 bases, there was a span of 13 bases. CDR3 region: CASSYGRPGAGELFF. In DNA form, the CDR3 reads TGTGCCAGCAGTTACGGGAGACCGGGGGCCGGGGAGCTGTTTTTT.

The chain carries TRBV11-3 and TRBJ2-7; unclear D gene. CDR1 and CDR2 from the germline V gene are SGHNT and YENEEA. CDR3 length equals 12 residues. The germline V and J ends were trimmed by 6 bases and 2 bases, with 8 bases remaining between them. The DNA of the CDR3 is TGTGCCAGCAGGAGAGTAGCCTACGAGCAGTACTTC. Amino acids: CASRRVAYEQYF.

The chain couples TRBV5-1 to TRBJ2-2; D not certain. Germline V gene data show CDR1 as SGHRS and CDR2 as YFSETQ. The CDR3 has 15 amino acids. The V gene lost 5 bases and the J gene lost 3 bases, with 14 bases spanning the gap. The CDR3 DNA reads TGCGCCAGCAGTTCCCCCGGGTATGACACCGGGGAGCTGTTTTTT. The encoded protein is CASSSPGYDTGELFF.

In its sample, this clone was seen a few times. The chain links TRBV2 to TRBJ1-2; the D gene is possibly TRBD1 (5 bases). Per the germline V gene, CDR1 is SNHLY and CDR2 is FYNNEI. The CDR3 has 13 residues. V dropped 2 bases and J dropped 5 bases, with 9 bases sitting between them. CDR3: CASSERGWYGYTF. CDR3 DNA sequence: TGTGCCAGCAGTGAAAGGGGATGGTATGGCTACACCTTC.

V usage is TRBV3-1 (or the pseudogene TRBV3-2) and J usage is TRBJ1-2; 9 bases align to TRBD1. The trim removed 0 bases at V and 7 bases at J, leaving 6 bases unmatched. The CDR3 sequence is 15 residues long. The germline V gene has CDR1 LGHDT and CDR2 YNNKEL (reference sequence). Written as DNA, the CDR3 is TGTGCCAGCAGCCAAGATTACAGGGGGCTGTTTGGCTACACCTTC. Its translation is CASSQDYRGLFGYTF.

The rearrangement links TRBV18 to TRBJ1-1; a weak D match, TRBD1 (6 bases). V shed 1 base and J shed 1 base, with 13 bases lying between them. The V gene's germline CDR1 is KGHSH and CDR2 LQKENI. CDR3 length equals 16 residues. The CDR3 is CASSPLQTGGNTEAFF. Here the CDR3 DNA reads TGTGCCAGCTCACCACTTCAGACAGGCGGGAACACTGAAGCTTTCTTT.

This clone has only one observation. The V and J genes are TRBV30 and TRBJ1-4; D remains unclear. V dropped 3 bases and J dropped 7 bases, with 9 bases sitting between them. CDR1 GTSNPN and CDR2 SVGIG come from the germline V gene (reference sequence). The CDR3 extends over 12 amino acids. The CDR3 region has the DNA TGTGCCTGGAGCATCATGAGTGAAAAACTGTTTTTT. Translation gives CAWSIMSEKLFF.

CDR3 sequence (DNA): TGTGCCAGCAGTTATTCGGGACAGGGGACCACTGAAGCTTTCTTT. Translated, it gives CASSYSGQGTTEAFF. V is TRBV6-5 and J is TRBJ1-1, with TRBD1 identical over 10 bases. Germline CDR1 is MNHEY and CDR2 is SVGAGI. V trimming: 3 bases; J trimming: 4 bases; junction bases outside the gene matches: 5. The CDR3 sequence is 15 residues long.

This chain uses TRBV5-1 with TRBJ2-3; TRBD2 aligns across 7 bases. With V trimmed by 3 bases and J by 2 bases, 9 bases remained unmatched. The CDR3 has 16 amino acids. Germline V gene sequence: CDR1 SGHRS, CDR2 YFSETQ. DNA of the CDR3: TGCGCCAGCAGCTCGATCCAGGGAGGGTCCACAGATACGCAGTATTTT. This codes for CASSSIQGGSTDTQYF.